This T cell receptor beta chain derives from a study of blood T cell repertoires in COVID-19. Study-wide background: COVID-19 samples, acute and convalescent, were from the United States, Italy and Spain. Sample material is recorded as cDNA or gDNA derived from T cells, B-cell-depleted T cells, or PBMCs.

In the original analysis: Estimation of nucleated cell counts relied on the amplification of reference gene primers. TCRdb keeps only in-frame clones here, not all; method: immunoSEQ multiplex PCR. From that table come the V and J calls and clone size; the DNA was used to work out D and trimming. The table shows tens of thousands of clones, with approximately 80% occurring only once. Trimming removed 0 bases from V and 5 bases from J, with 12 bases in between. The CDR3 is 15 residues long. Germline V gene lookup returns CDR1 SGHDT and CDR2 YYEEEE. Sequenced material: peripheral blood. The chain couples TRBV5-6 to TRBJ2-1; D perhaps matches TRBD1 (6 bases). This sequence was found in a human donor in a cohort sampled during active COVID-19. CDR3 protein: CASSLAGARDNEQFF. The CDR3 nucleotides read TGTGCCAGCAGCTTGGCAGGGGCTAGAGACAATGAGCAGTTCTTC.